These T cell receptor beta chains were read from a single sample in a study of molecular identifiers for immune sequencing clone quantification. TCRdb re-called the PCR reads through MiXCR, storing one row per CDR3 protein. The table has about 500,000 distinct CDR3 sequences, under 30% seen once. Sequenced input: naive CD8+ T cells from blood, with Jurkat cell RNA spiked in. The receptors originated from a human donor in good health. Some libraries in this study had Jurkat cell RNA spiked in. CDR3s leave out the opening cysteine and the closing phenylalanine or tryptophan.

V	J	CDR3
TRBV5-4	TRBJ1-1	ASSFSPGGAF
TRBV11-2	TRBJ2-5	ASSPSSGGPYQETQY
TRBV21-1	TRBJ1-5	ASSKGMGRGLNIQPQH
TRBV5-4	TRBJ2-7	ASSWDQGHEQY
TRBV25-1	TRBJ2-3	ASSEWGTRTDTQY
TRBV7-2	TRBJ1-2	ASSNTPNRIYGYT
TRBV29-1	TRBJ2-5	SVARQGETQY
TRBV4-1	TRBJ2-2	ASRPGGFPNTGELF
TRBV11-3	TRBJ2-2	ASSSYRGSTGELF
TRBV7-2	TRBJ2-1	ASSPMSGGHNEQF
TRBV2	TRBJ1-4	ASSEWTGNNEKLF
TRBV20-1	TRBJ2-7	SAKQGYEQY
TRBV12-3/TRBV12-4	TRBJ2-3	ASSSERVLAGGFADTQY
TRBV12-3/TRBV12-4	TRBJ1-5	ASSSGGPYQPQH
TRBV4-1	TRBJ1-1	ASSQDDSAGEAF
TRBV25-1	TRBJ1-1	ASSTGLITEAL
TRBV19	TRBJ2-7	ASSSGLAGRTYEQH
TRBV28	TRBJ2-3	ASNPYLGGGITDTQY
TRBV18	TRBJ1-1	ASSWGLAEAF
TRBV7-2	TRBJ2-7	ASSLVSYSGSWYEQY
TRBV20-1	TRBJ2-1	SARDWTSGLNEQF
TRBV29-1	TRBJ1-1	SAVQGPEAF
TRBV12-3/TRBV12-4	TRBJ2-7	ASSPTPTYEQY
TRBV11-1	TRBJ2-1	ASSPNDGLYNEQF
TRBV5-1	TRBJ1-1	AGSLVPRGSGDTEAF
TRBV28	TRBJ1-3	ASSFKGASGNTIY
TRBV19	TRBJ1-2	ASRPQGDHYGYT
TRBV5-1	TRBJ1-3	ASSLTWDRKSGNTIY
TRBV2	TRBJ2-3	ASSEGLSWGTDTQY
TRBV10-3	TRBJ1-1	ATSRNTEAF
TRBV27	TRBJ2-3	ASGLTADTQY
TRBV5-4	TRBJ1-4	ASSFGQGFDEKLF
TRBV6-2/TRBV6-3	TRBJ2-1	ASSSNNEQF
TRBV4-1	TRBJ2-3	ASSQGFPGTVGTDTQY
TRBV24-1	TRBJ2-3	ATSTGTGLPDTQY
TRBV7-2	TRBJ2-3	ASSGDGTDSEPQY
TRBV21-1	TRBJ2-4	ASRPGLASFGLAKNIQY
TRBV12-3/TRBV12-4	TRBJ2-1	ASSLTGNNEQF
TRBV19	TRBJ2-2	ASSIIGTPNTGELF
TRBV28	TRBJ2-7	ASTQKMTAVQY
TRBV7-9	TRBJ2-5	ASGTVVARDETQY
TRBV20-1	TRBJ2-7	SATDRAGSYEQY
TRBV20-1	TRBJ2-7	SARGLGLITYEQY
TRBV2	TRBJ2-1	ARRLRGSGGVHEQF